The 26 T cell receptor beta chains reported below all come from one sample, sequenced in a study of neoadjuvant anti-PD-1 for oral cavity cancer. Time point reported: after neoadjuvant nivolumab, at surgical resection. Libraries were prepared by immunoSEQ multiplex PCR; TCRdb keeps only in-frame clonotypes and omits some of them. This sample yields fewer than 10,000 clones, of which 68% are seen a single time; 4.2% belongs to the top ten. The sample here was PBMCs, taken after nivolumab (anti-PD-1) treatment. Source of these receptors: a person between 35 and 79 years old with oral cavity squamous cell carcinoma.

The sample holds a few counts of this clone. V gene TRBV14 combines with J gene TRBJ2-1; perhaps TRBD2 as D (5 bases). CDR3 length: 15 residues. V lost 4 bases to trimming and J lost 5 bases, with 15 bases between them. The V gene's germline CDR1 is SGHDN and CDR2 FVKESK. This chain's CDR3 is CASSLDFGGNNEQFF. The DNA for the CDR3 is TGTGCCAGCAGCCTCGACTTTGGAGGAAACAATGAGCAGTTCTTC. Complete variable domain (other parts from reference TRBV14 and TRBJ2-1): EAGVTQFPSHSVIEKGQTVTLRCDPISGHDNLYWYRRVMGKEIKFLLHFVKESKQDESGMPNNRFLAERTGGTYSTLKVQPAELEDSGVYFCASSLDFGGNNEQFFGPGTRLTVL.

J is TRBJ2-1 and V is TRBV2; possible D gene TRBD1, 5 bases. This CDR3 is built from 14 residues. Trimming left V 4 bases short and J 8 bases short, with 15 bases between. Germline V gene data show CDR1 as SNHLY and CDR2 as FYNNEI. CDR3 DNA sequence: TGTGCCAGCAGTGTATTCCAGGGATTGGATGAGCAGTTCTTC. Translated, it gives CASSVFQGLDEQFF.

The chain has TRBV15 and TRBJ1-5, with no clear D. Germline CDR1 LNHNV, CDR2 YYDKDF (reference sequence). Deletions cut 0 bases from V and 2 bases from J, with 8 bases between. The CDR3 is made up of 15 amino acids. CDR3 region: CATSRDQLRNQPQHF. In DNA form, the CDR3 reads TGTGCCACCAGCAGAGATCAGCTGCGCAATCAGCCCCAGCATTTT.

This CDR3 reads CASSLEEGQALNQPQHF. CDR3 DNA: TGTGCCAGCAGCTTAGAAGAAGGCCAGGCCCTCAATCAGCCCCAGCATTTT. This rearrangement joins TRBV7-9 to TRBJ1-5; D ambiguous. Germline assignment: CDR1 SEHNR and CDR2 FQNEAQ (reference sequence). This CDR3 is built from 17 residues. Between the trimmed V and J ends, which lost 1 base and 3 bases, there was a span of 16 bases.

The chain is built from TRBV2 and TRBJ2-3; 7 nucleotides align to TRBD2. Germline lookup yields CDR1 SNHLY and CDR2 FYNNEI. V lost 5 bases and J lost 2; bases outside the gene matches: 10. CDR3 length: 16 amino acids. CDR3 sequence reads: CASSLSLAASTDTQYF. In DNA form, the CDR3 reads TGTGCCAGCAGTCTAAGTCTAGCGGCGTCCACAGATACGCAGTATTTT.

V is TRBV7-8 and J is TRBJ1-5, with a possible D match to TRBD1 (6 bases). Germline CDR1 is SGHVS and CDR2 is FQNEAQ. The CDR3 sequence is 16 residues long. With 1 base removed from V and 6 bases from J, the gap between germline ends came to 16 bases. For the CDR3, the DNA is TGTGCCAGCAGCTTAGATTTCGGGGGCACGGGTCAGCCCCAGCATTTT. This encodes CASSLDFGGTGQPQHF.

In its sample, this clone was seen a few times. The chain uses TRBV5-1 and TRBJ1-4; the match to TRBD1 covers 8 bases. The V gene's germline CDR1 is SGHRS and CDR2 YFSETQ. The V and J ends lost 4 bases and 8 bases, in that order; junction bases with no gene match: 7. The length of the CDR3 is 14 residues. The CDR3 protein is CASSLGQAGEKLFF. The CDR3 DNA follows: TGCGCCAGCAGCCTGGGACAGGCGGGGGAAAAACTGTTTTTT. Filled out from reference TRBV5-1 and TRBJ1-4, the complete variable domain reads KAGVTQTPRYLIKTRGQQVTLSCSPISGHRSVSWYQQTPGQGLQFLFEYFSETQRNKGNFPGRFSGRQFSNSRSEMNVSTLELGDSALYLCASSLGQAGEKLFFGSGTQLSVL.

The chain links TRBV13 to TRBJ2-5; D perhaps matches TRBD1 (7 bases). Germline V gene sequence: CDR1 PRHDT, CDR2 FYEKMQ (reference sequence). V lost 2 bases to trimming and J lost 5 bases, with 9 bases between them. CDR3 size: 13 residues. The CDR3: CASSLSGGETQYF. CDR3 coding DNA: TGTGCCAGCAGCTTATCAGGGGGGGAGACCCAGTACTTC.

The genes are TRBV15 and TRBJ1-2; TRBD1 matches 7 bases. This CDR3 is built from 14 residues. Germline CDR1 LNHNV, CDR2 YYDKDF (reference sequence). V lost 3 bases to trimming and J lost 7 bases; unmatched junction nucleotides: 8. The CDR3 spells CATSSETGQFGYTF. The CDR3 region has the DNA TGTGCCACCAGCAGTGAGACAGGGCAATTTGGCTACACCTTC.

The chain combines TRBV2 with TRBJ2-1, with 7 bases fitting TRBD2. Per germline, CDR1 SNHLY and CDR2 FYNNEI. The CDR3 contains 15 residues. The trim removed 4 bases at V and 7 bases at J, leaving 10 bases unmatched. CDR3 protein: CASSVVGGPTNEQFF. For the CDR3, the DNA is TGTGCCAGCAGTGTGGTGGGAGGGCCGACGAATGAGCAGTTCTTC.

This chain uses TRBV11-3 with TRBJ2-1; 8 nucleotides line up with TRBD2. Germline CDR1 reads SGHNT; CDR2 reads YENEEA. V shed 6 bases and J 3 bases; nucleotides not matched to a gene: 13. CDR3 length: 17 amino acids. The chain's CDR3 is CASSLGTRGGSYNEQFF. The CDR3 coding sequence is TGTGCCAGCAGTCTGGGGACTAGGGGGGGGAGCTACAATGAGCAGTTCTTC.

This chain uses TRBV11-1 with TRBJ2-1; 7 nucleotides agree with TRBD2. The CDR3 totals 16 residues. The trim removed 5 bases at V and 0 bases at J, leaving 7 bases unmatched. Germline V CDR1 and CDR2: SGHAT, FQDESV (reference sequence). The CDR3 coding sequence is TGTGCCAGCAGCCCCCGGGGGGTTAGCTCCTACAATGAGCAGTTCTTC. Amino acid sequence: CASSPRGVSSYNEQFF.

The chain carries TRBV4-1 and TRBJ1-6; D remains unclear. This CDR3 is 15 amino acids long. CDR1 is MGHRA, CDR2 YSYEKL, per germline. V lost 3 bases and J 7 bases, leaving 13 bases between the germline ends. This CDR3 reads CASSHLTGRNSPLHF. CDR3 nucleotide sequence: TGCGCCAGCAGCCACCTCACCGGGAGGAATTCACCCCTCCACTTT.

This chain links TRBV5-1 with TRBJ1-6; D might be TRBD1 (5 bases). The CDR3 runs to 15 residues. V shed 1 base and J shed 8 bases, with 13 bases lying between them. Per germline, CDR1 SGHRS and CDR2 YFSETQ. The CDR3 protein is CASSLNRNKDSPLHF. The DNA of the CDR3 is TGCGCCAGCAGCTTGAACAGGAACAAGGATTCACCCCTCCACTTT.

The CDR3, as DNA: TGTGCCAGCATCCGATGGGCGGGAGATGATCACGAGCAGTACTTC. This translates into CASIRWAGDDHEQYF. The genes are TRBV13 and TRBJ2-7; 7 positions match TRBD2. The CDR3 consists of 15 residues. The germline V gene has CDR1 PRHDT and CDR2 FYEKMQ (reference sequence). Trimming removed 7 bases from V and 5 bases from J; junction bases left unmatched: 14. The full variable domain, its missing parts supplied by reference TRBV13 and TRBJ2-7, is AAGVIQSPRHLIKEKRETATLKCYPIPRHDTVYWYQQGPGQDPQFLISFYEKMQSDKGSIPDRFSAQQFSDYHSELNMSSLELGDSALYFCASIRWAGDDHEQYFGPGTRLTVT.

The chain uses TRBV27 and TRBJ2-1; the D gene is possibly TRBD2 (6 bases). V lost 6 bases to trimming and J lost 5 bases, with 17 bases between them. Germline V gene data show CDR1 as MNHEY and CDR2 as SMNVEV (reference sequence). This CDR3 has 15 residues. DNA of the CDR3: TGTGCCAGCAGCAATAGCGGATTTAGTAACAATGAGCAGTTCTTC. Its protein product is CASSNSGFSNNEQFF.

The chain carries TRBV11-2 and TRBJ2-7, with a tentative D call TRBD1 (5 bases). The V gene lost 3 bases and the J gene lost 5 bases, with 14 bases spanning the gap. Germline V lookup: CDR1 SGHAT, CDR2 FQNNGV. CDR3 length: 14 amino acids. The CDR3 sequence is CASSFAGSIHEQYF. DNA for the CDR3: TGTGCCAGCAGCTTCGCAGGGTCGATCCACGAGCAGTACTTC.

This chain connects TRBV7-8 to TRBJ1-2; 12 positions match TRBD1. Germline V gene sequence: CDR1 SGHVS, CDR2 FQNEAQ. The CDR3 totals 15 residues. J gave up 8 bases and V 5 bases, and 9 bases lay outside the gene matches. Here the CDR3 DNA reads TGTGCCAGCAGCCCCGGGACAGGGGGCATCGACGGCTACACCTTC. Its protein product is CASSPGTGGIDGYTF.

The chain joins TRBV27 to TRBJ1-1, with D tentatively TRBD1 (5 bases). V lost 7 bases and J lost 8, with 17 bases in between. Germline CDR1 and CDR2: MNHEY and SMNVEV (reference sequence). The length of the CDR3 is 13 residues. This CDR3 reads CASKGRVGDEAFF. CDR3 in DNA: TGTGCCAGCAAGGGGAGGGTAGGGGACGAAGCTTTCTTT.

The chain employs TRBV5-5 and TRBJ1-5; D is unresolved. The V end was cut by 0 bases, the J end by 3 bases, with 10 bases between. CDR3 length equals 15 residues. Germline CDR1 is SGHKS and CDR2 is YYEKEE (reference sequence). The CDR3 DNA follows: TGTGCCAGCAGCTTGGACGACATCCCCAATCAGCCCCAGCATTTT. Amino acid sequence: CASSLDDIPNQPQHF.

V and J are TRBV19 and TRBJ1-1; 8 nucleotides match TRBD1. V gave up 5 bases and J gave up 1 base; unmatched junction bases: 9. Germline-derived CDR1 and CDR2 are LNHDA and SQIVND (reference sequence). The CDR3 runs to 16 residues. CDR3 bases: TGTGCCAGTAGTCGCGGCCCCGGGACAGGGAACACTGAAGCTTTCTTT. It encodes CASSRGPGTGNTEAFF.

V usage is TRBV28 and J usage is TRBJ2-4; 11 nucleotides agree with TRBD1. Germline assignment: CDR1 MDHEN and CDR2 SYDVKM. The CDR3 spans 17 residues. V lost 3 bases and J lost 8; bases outside the gene matches: 12. CDR3 DNA sequence: TGTGCCAGCAGTTTTCCCGGGACAGGGGGTAGGTCAGACATTCAGTACTTC. This sequence encodes CASSFPGTGGRSDIQYF.

The rearrangement joins TRBV11-2 to TRBJ2-7; possible D gene TRBD1, 6 bases. The CDR3 is 13 residues long. The ends were cut back, 5 bases at V and 3 bases at J, with 11 bases in the middle. The V gene's germline CDR1 is SGHAT and CDR2 FQNNGV. The CDR3 nucleotides read TGTGCCAGCAGCCGGACAGCCCTCTACGAGCAGTACTTC. This sequence encodes CASSRTALYEQYF. The full variable domain, in which reference TRBV11-2 and TRBJ2-7 provide the parts outside the CDR3, is EAGVAQSPRYKIIEKRQSVAFWCNPISGHATLYWYQQILGQGPKLLIQFQNNGVVDDSQLPKDRFSAERLKGVDSTLKIQPAKLEDSAVYLCASSRTALYEQYFGPGTRLTVT.

The chain recombines TRBV9 with TRBJ2-1; the D is unclear. Germline CDR1 reads SGDLS; CDR2 reads YYNGEE. The CDR3 length is 15 residues. V was cut by 2 bases and J by 4 bases, with 13 bases left in between. The CDR3 region has the DNA TGTGCCAGCAGCGTCTCTGACACCTCTTACAATGAGCAGTTCTTC. Translating gives CASSVSDTSYNEQFF.

The chain links TRBV2 to TRBJ2-1; weak D call: TRBD2 (5 bases). Germline CDR1 SNHLY, CDR2 FYNNEI. V lost 6 bases and J 6 bases, leaving 24 bases between the germline ends. The CDR3 is 17 amino acids. In DNA form, the CDR3 reads TGTGCCAGCAGCAGGCGCGTTGACGCTTCCCGGGGCAATGAGCAGTTCTTC. Translating it yields CASSRRVDASRGNEQFF. Drawing the rest from reference TRBV2 and TRBJ2-1, the complete variable domain is EPEVTQTPSHQVTQMGQEVILRCVPISNHLYFYWYRQILGQKVEFLVSFYNNEISEKSEIFDDQFSVERPDGSNFTLKIRSTKLEDSAMYFCASSRRVDASRGNEQFFGPGTRLTVL.

J is TRBJ1-1 and V is TRBV6-1; the D gene is possibly TRBD1 (5 bases). The ends were cut back, 8 bases at V and 5 bases at J, with 21 bases in the middle. Looked up from germline, CDR1 is MNHNS and CDR2 is SASEGT. The CDR3 has 15 amino acids. This CDR3 is CASQKGPERVTEAFF. CDR3 sequence (DNA): TGTGCCAGCCAGAAGGGACCCGAGAGGGTGACTGAAGCTTTCTTT.